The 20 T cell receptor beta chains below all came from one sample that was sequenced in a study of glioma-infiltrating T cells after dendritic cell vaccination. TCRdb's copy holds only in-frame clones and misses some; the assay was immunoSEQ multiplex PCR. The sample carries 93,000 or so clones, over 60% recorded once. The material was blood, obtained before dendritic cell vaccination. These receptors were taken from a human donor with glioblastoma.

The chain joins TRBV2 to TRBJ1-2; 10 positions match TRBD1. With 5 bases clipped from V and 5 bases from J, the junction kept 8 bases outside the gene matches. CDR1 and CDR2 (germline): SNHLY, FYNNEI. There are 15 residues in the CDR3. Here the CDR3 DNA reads TGTGCCAGCAGTCAGACAGGGGGCTACGAGTATGGCTACACCTTC. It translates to CASSQTGGYEYGYTF.

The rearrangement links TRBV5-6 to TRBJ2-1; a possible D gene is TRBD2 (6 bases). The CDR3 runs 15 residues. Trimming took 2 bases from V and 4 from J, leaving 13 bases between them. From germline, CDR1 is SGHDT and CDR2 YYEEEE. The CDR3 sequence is CASSFMGLWYNEQFF. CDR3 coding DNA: TGTGCCAGCAGCTTTATGGGACTGTGGTACAATGAGCAGTTCTTC.

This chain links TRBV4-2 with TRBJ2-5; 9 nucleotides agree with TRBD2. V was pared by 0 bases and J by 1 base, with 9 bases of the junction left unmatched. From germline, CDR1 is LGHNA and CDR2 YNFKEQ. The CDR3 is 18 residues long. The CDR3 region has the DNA TGTGCCAGCAGCCAAGATTCCGCGACTAGCGGAAGCCAAGAGACCCAGTACTTC. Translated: CASSQDSATSGSQETQYF.

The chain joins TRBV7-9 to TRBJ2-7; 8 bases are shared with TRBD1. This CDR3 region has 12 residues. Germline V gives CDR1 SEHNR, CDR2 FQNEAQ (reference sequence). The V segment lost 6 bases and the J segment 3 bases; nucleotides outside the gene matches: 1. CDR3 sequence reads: CASRQGVYEQYF. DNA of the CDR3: TGTGCCAGCAGACAGGGGGTCTACGAGCAGTACTTC.

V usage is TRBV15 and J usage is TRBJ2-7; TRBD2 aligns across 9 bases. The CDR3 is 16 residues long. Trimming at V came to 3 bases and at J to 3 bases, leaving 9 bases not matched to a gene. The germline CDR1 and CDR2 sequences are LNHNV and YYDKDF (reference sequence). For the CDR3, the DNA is TGTGCCACCAGCAGTGGGAAAGCGGGAGGCCGCTACGAGCAGTACTTC. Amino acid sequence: CATSSGKAGGRYEQYF. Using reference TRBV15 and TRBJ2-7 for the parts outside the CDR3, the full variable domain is DAMVIQNPRYQVTQFGKPVTLSCSQTLNHNVMYWYQQKSSQAPKLLFHYYDKDFNNEADTPDNFQSRRPNTSFCFLDIRSPGLGDTAMYLCATSSGKAGGRYEQYFGPGTRLTVT.

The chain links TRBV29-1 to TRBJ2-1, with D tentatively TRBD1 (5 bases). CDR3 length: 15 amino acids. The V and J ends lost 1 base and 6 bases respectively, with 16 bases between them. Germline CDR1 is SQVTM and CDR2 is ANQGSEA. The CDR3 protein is CSVEGASRVSNEQFF. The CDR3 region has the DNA TGCAGCGTTGAAGGCGCTTCCAGGGTGAGCAATGAGCAGTTCTTC.

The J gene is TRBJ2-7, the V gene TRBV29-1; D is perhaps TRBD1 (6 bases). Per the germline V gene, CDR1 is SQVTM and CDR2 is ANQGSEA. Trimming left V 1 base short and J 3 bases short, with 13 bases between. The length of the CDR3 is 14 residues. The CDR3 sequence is CSVEVQGAIYEQYF. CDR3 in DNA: TGCAGCGTTGAAGTACAGGGAGCAATCTACGAGCAGTACTTC.

The CDR3 DNA is TGTGCCAGCAGTGCCGGACAGAGGTCGGAGGCTTTCTTT. It encodes CASSAGQRSEAFF. This rearrangement joins TRBV2 to TRBJ1-1, with D tentatively TRBD1 (6 bases). The length of the CDR3 is 13 residues. The V end was cut by 4 bases, the J end by 11 bases, with 17 bases between. Per the germline V gene, CDR1 is SNHLY and CDR2 is FYNNEI. Full variable domain (outside the CDR3, taken from reference TRBV2 and TRBJ1-1): EPEVTQTPSHQVTQMGQEVILRCVPISNHLYFYWYRQILGQKVEFLVSFYNNEISEKSEIFDDQFSVERPDGSNFTLKIRSTKLEDSAMYFCASSAGQRSEAFFGQGTRLTVV.

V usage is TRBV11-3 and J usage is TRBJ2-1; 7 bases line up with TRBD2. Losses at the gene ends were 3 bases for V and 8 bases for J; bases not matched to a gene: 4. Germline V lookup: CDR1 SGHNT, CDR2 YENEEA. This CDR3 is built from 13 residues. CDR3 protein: CASSLAGAHEQFF. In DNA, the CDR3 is TGTGCCAGCAGCTTGGCGGGAGCCCATGAGCAGTTCTTC.

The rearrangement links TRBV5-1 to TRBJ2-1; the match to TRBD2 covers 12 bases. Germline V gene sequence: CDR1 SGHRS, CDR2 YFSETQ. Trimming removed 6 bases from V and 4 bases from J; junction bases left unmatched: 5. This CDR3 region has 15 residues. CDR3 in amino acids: CASTTLAGGYNEQFF. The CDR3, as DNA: TGCGCCAGCACCACCCTAGCGGGAGGGTACAATGAGCAGTTCTTC.

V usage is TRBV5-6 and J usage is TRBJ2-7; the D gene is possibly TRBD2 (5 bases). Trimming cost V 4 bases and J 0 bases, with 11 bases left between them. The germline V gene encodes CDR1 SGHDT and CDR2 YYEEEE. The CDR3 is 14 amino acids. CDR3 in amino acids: CASSPRGPSYEQYF. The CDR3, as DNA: TGTGCCAGCAGCCCCCGAGGGCCCTCCTACGAGCAGTACTTC.

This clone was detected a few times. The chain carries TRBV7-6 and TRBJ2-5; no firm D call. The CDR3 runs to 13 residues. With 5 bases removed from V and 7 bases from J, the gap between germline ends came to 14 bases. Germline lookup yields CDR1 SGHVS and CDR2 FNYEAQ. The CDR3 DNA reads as TGTGCCAGCAGCCCCATCGGCTCAGGGACCCAGTACTTC. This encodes CASSPIGSGTQYF.

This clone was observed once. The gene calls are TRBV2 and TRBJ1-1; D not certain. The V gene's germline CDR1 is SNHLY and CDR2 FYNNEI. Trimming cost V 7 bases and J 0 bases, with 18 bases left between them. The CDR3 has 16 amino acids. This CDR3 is CASIARGSYVNTEAFF. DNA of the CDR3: TGTGCCAGCATCGCACGCGGTAGTTACGTGAACACTGAAGCTTTCTTT.

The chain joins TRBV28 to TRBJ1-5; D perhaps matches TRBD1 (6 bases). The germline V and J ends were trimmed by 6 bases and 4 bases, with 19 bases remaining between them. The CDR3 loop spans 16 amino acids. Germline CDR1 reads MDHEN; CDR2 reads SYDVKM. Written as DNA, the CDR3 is TGTGCCAGCAGACTCGACAGGCCCTTGGGAAATCAGCCCCAGCATTTT. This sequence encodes CASRLDRPLGNQPQHF.

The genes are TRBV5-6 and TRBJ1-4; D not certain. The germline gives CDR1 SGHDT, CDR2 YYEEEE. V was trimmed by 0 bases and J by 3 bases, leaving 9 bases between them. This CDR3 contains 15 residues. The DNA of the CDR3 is TGTGCCAGCAGCTTGGGTATTCAGGCTAATGAAAAACTGTTTTTT. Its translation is CASSLGIQANEKLFF.

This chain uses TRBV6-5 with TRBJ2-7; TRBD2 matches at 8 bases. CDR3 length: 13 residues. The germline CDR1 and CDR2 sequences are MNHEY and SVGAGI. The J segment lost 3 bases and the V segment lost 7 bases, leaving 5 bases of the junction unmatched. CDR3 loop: CASTGGVGYEQYF. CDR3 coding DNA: TGTGCCAGCACCGGGGGGGTAGGCTACGAGCAGTACTTC.

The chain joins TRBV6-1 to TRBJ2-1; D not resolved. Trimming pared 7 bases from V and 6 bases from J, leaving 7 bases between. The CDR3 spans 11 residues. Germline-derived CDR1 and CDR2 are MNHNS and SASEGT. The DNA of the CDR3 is TGTGCCAGCACCTATTTCAATGAGCAGTTCTTC. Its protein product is CASTYFNEQFF.

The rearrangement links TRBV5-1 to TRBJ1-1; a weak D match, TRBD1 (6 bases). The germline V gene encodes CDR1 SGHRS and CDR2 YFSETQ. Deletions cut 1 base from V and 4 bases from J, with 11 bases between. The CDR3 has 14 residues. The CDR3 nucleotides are TGCGCCAGCAGCTTGTGGGGAGGGGGCACTGAAGCTTTCTTT. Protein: CASSLWGGGTEAFF.

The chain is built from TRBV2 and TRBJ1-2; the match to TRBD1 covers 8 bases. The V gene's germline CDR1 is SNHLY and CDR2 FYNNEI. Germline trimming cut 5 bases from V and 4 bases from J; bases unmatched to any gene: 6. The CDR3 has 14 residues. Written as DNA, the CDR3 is TGTGCCAGCAGTTTGACAGGGGCCACCTATGGCTACACCTTC. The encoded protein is CASSLTGATYGYTF. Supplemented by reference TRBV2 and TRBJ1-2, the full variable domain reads EPEVTQTPSHQVTQMGQEVILRCVPISNHLYFYWYRQILGQKVEFLVSFYNNEISEKSEIFDDQFSVERPDGSNFTLKIRSTKLEDSAMYFCASSLTGATYGYTFGSGTRLTVV.

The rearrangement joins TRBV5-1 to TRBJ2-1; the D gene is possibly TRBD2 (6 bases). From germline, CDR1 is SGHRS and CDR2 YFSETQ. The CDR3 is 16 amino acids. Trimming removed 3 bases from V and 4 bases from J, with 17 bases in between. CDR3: CASSWAGTGGYNEQFF. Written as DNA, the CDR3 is TGCGCCAGCAGCTGGGCCGGGACTGGAGGATACAATGAGCAGTTCTTC.